Following are 5 T cell receptor beta chains from one sample sequenced in a study of blood T cell repertoires in COVID-19. Clones were sequenced by immunoSEQ multiplex PCR, and TCRdb holds only the in-frame ones, with some missing. The table records around 400,000 clones, about 90% of them present only once. The specimen was peripheral blood. Receptor source: a woman in her thirties with COVID-19, enrolled during active disease.

This clone appeared once. The chain joins TRBV27 to TRBJ2-7; D may be TRBD2 (5 bases). The CDR3 sequence is 13 residues long. V was pared by 3 bases and J by 6 bases, with 12 bases between. The V gene's germline CDR1 is MNHEY and CDR2 SMNVEV (reference sequence). Written as DNA, the CDR3 is TGTGCCAGCAGTTTCGGGATCCTCGGCGAGCAGTACTTC. This translates into CASSFGILGEQYF.

The chain carries TRBV27 and TRBJ2-7; 7 bases line up with TRBD1. V dropped 6 bases and J dropped 0; count of bases not matched to a gene: 11. The CDR3 covers 16 residues. Germline assignment: CDR1 MNHEY and CDR2 SMNVEV (reference sequence). CDR3 coding DNA: TGTGCCAGCAGAGCCCAATCTTGGGACAGCTCCTACGAGCAGTACTTC. Translation: CASRAQSWDSSYEQYF.

V usage is TRBV5-4 and J usage is TRBJ1-3; possible D gene TRBD1, 5 bases. V lost 4 bases and J 1 base, leaving 6 bases between the germline ends. The CDR3 contains 13 residues. Germline CDR1 and CDR2: SGHNT and YYREEE (reference sequence). DNA of the CDR3: TGTGCCAGCAGCAGGGGATCTGGAAACACCATATATTTT. Translating gives CASSRGSGNTIYF. Full variable domain (remainder filled in from reference TRBV5-4 and TRBJ1-3): ETGVTQSPTHLIKTRGQQVTLRCSSQSGHNTVSWYQQALGQGPQFIFQYYREEENGRGNFPPRFSGLQFPNYSSELNVNALELDDSALYLCASSRGSGNTIYFGEGSWLTVV.

V and J are TRBV14 and TRBJ2-5; the D gene is possibly TRBD2 (6 bases). In germline, CDR1 is SGHDN, CDR2 FVKESK. This CDR3 has 15 residues. V lost 1 base to trimming and J lost 4 bases, with 13 bases between them. The CDR3 DNA follows: TGTGCCAGCAGCCAAGTCCGGGGAGGAAGAGAGACCCAGTACTTC. Translating it yields CASSQVRGGRETQYF.

Worth noting for this clone: This CDR3 is also generated by other DNA sequences in the sample. This chain links TRBV28 with TRBJ2-7; a weak D match, TRBD2 (5 bases). The CDR3 consists of 12 residues. V was cut by 4 bases and J by 3 bases, with 7 bases left in between. Germline V gene sequence: CDR1 MDHEN, CDR2 SYDVKM. CDR3 residues: CASSSTSYEQYF. The CDR3 DNA is TGTGCCAGCAGTTCTACTAGCTACGAGCAGTACTTC. The full variable domain, with the rest looked up from reference TRBV28 and TRBJ2-7, is DVKVTQSSRYLVKRTGEKVFLECVQDMDHENMFWYRQDPGLGLRLIYFSYDVKMKEKGDIPEGYSVSREKKERFSLILESASTNQTSMYLCASSSTSYEQYFGPGTRLTVT.